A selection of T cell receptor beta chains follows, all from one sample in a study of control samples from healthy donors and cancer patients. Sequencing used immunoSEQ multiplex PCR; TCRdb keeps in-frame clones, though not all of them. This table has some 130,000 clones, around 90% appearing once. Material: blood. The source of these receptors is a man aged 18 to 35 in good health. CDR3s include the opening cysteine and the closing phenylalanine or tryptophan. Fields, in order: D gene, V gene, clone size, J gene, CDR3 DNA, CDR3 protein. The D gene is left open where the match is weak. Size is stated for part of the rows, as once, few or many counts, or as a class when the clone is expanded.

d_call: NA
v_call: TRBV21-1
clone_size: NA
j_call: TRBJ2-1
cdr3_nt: TGTGCCAGCAGCAAAAAATCAGGTTCGAGCTCCTACAATGAGCAGTTCTTC
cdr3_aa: CASSKKSGSSSYNEQFF

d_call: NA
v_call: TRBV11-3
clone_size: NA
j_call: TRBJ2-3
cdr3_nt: TGTGCCAGCAGCTTGGGATACACAGATACGCAGTATTTT
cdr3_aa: CASSLGYTDTQYF

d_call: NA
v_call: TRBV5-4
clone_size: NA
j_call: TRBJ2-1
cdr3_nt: TGTGCCAGCAGCCTTACTTTAGATTCGACCTACAATGAGCAGTTCTTC
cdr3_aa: CASSLTLDSTYNEQFF

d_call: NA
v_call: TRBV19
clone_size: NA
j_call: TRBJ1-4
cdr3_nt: TGTGCCAGTAGTACCCCGGGGGGCGAAAAACTGTTTTTT
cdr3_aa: CASSTPGGEKLFF

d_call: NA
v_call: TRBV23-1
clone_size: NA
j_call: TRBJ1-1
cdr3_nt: TGCGCCAGCAGTCACCCCTTGGCGGGGACGGGTGAAGCTTTCTTT
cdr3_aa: CASSHPLAGTGEAFF

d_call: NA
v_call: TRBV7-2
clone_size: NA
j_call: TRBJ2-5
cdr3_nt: TGTGCCAGCAGCTTAGTTGGGGGTGAGGAGGAGACCCAGTACTTC
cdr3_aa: CASSLVGGEEETQYF

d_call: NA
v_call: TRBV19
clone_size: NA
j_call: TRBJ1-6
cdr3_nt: TGTGCCAGTAGCTCGAAAAGGGATAATTCACCCCTCCACTTT
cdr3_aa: CASSSKRDNSPLHF

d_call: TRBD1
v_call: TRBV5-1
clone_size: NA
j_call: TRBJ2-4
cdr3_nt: TGCGCCAGCAGCTTGGGGGGACAGGAAAACATTCAGTACTTC
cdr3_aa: CASSLGGQENIQYF

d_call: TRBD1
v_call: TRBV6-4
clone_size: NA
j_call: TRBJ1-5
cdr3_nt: TGTGCCAGCAGTGAGGGGGACAGCGGATATAGCAATCAGCCCCAGCATTTT
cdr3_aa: CASSEGDSGYSNQPQHF

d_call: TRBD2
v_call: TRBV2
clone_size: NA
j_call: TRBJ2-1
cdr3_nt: TGTGCCAGCAGTGAAGGTCGAGCGGGACCCGTCAATGAGCAGTTCTTC
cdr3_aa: CASSEGRAGPVNEQFF

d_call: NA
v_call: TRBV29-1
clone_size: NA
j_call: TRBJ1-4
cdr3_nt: TGCAGCGTTGAAGATCGGGATACACCGTCCGAACTGTTTTTT
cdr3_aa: CSVEDRDTPSELFF

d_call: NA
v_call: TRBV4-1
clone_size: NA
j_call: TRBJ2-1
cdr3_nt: TGCGCCAGCAGCCAATCAGACAGACAGTTGAGCTCCTACAATGAGCAGTTCTTC
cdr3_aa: CASSQSDRQLSSYNEQFF

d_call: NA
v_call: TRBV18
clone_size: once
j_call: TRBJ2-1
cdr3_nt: TGTGCCAGCTCACCAATAGTGAGGGGCCACCGGGGTACCAGCTCCTACAATGAGCAGTTCTTC
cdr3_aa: CASSPIVRGHRGTSSYNEQFF

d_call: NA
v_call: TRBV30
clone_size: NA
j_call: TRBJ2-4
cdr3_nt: TGTGCCTGGAGTGTACCTTGGGGGCGGGATTGGGGCAAAAACATTCAGTACTTC
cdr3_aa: CAWSVPWGRDWGKNIQYF

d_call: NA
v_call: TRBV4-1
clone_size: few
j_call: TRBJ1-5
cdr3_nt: TGCGCCAGCAGCCAAGATGGGGGCAGGGCGGACCAGCCCCAGCATTTT
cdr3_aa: CASSQDGGRADQPQHF

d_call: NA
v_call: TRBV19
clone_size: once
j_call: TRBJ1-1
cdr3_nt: TGTGCCAGTACCCGACCTGGGACGGGTACTGAAGCTTTCTTT
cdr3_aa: CASTRPGTGTEAFF

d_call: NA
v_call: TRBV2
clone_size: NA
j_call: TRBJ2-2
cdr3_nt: TGTGCCAGCAGTGCGGAGGGCGGGGAGCTGTTTTTT
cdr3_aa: CASSAEGGELFF

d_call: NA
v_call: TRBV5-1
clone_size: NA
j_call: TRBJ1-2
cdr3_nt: TGCGCCAGCAGGGAAGTCGACGGGGACTATGGCTACACCTTC
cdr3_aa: CASREVDGDYGYTF

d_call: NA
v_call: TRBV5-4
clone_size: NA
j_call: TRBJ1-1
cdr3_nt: TGTGCCAGCAGCTTGGGGGGGTTGAACACTGAAGCTTTCTTT
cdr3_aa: CASSLGGLNTEAFF

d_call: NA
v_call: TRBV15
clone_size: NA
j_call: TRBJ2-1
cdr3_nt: TGTGCCACCAGCAGTCGTCGGGTGGGGAGTGTCGGTAATGAGCAGTTCTTC
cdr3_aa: CATSSRRVGSVGNEQFF

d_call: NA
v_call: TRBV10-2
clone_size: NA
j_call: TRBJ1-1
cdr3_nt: TGCGCCAGCAGGCTGGACAGCTTGAACACTGAAGCTTTCTTT
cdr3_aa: CASRLDSLNTEAFF

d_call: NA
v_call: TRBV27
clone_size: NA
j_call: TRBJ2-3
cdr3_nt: TGTGCCAGCAGTTTACTGGGATCTAGCACAGATACGCAGTATTTT
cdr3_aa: CASSLLGSSTDTQYF

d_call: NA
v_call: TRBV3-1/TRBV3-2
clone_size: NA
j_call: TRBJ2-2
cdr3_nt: TGTGCCAGCAGCCAAGAACCTAGCGCCGGGGAGCTGTTTTTT
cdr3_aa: CASSQEPSAGELFF

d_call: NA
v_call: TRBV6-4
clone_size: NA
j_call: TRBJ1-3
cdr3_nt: TGTGCCAGCAGTATTTTTTACACCATATATTTT
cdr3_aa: CASSIFYTIYF

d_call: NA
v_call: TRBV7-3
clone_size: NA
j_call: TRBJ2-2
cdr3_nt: TGTGCCAGCAGCTTATCGGCGGGTGGCACCGGGGAGCTGTTTTTT
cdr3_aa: CASSLSAGGTGELFF

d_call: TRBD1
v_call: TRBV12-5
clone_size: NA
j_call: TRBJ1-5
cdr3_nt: TGTGCTAGCTGTAGGACAGGGGATAATCAGCCCCAGCATTTT
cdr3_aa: CASCRTGDNQPQHF

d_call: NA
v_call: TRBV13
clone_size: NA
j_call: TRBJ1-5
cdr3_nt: TGTGCCAGCAGCTCCGGGGTCGACCAGCCCCAGCATTTT
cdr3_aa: CASSSGVDQPQHF

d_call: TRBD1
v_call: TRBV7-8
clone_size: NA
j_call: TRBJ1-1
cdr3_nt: TGTGCCAGCAGCTTAGCATGGGGGACAGGGGACACTGAAGCTTTCTTT
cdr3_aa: CASSLAWGTGDTEAFF

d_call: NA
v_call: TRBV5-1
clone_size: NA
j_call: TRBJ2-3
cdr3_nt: TGCGCCAGCAGCTTAGAGACAGGTACCACAGATACGCAGTATTTT
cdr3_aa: CASSLETGTTDTQYF

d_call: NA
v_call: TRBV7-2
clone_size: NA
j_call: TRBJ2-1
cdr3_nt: TGTGCCAGCAGCACAGACCTTGACAATGAGCAGTTCTTC
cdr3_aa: CASSTDLDNEQFF

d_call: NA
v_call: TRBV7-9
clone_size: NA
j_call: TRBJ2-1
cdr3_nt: TGTGCCAGCAGCTCACAGCTTATCTCCTACAATGAGCAGTTCTTC
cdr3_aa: CASSSQLISYNEQFF

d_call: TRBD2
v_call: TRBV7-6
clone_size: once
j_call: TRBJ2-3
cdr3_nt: TGTGCCAGCAGCTTAGCGTCTCCATTCACTAGCGGGGAGGACGCAGATACGCAGTATTTT
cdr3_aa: CASSLASPFTSGEDADTQYF

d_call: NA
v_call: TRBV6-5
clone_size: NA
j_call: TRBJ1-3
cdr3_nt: TGTGCCAGCACCGGGTCTGGAAACACCATATATTTT
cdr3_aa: CASTGSGNTIYF

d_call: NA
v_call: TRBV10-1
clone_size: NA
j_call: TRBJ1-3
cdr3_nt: TGCGCCAGCAGTGAGTACTCGGACAGCTCTGGAAACACCATATATTTT
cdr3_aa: CASSEYSDSSGNTIYF

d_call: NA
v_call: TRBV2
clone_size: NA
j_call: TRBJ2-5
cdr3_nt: TGTGCCAGCAGCCCCCCGGGAAGCCAAGAGACCCAGTACTTC
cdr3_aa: CASSPPGSQETQYF

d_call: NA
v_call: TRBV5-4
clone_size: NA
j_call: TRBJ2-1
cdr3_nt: TGTGCCAGCAGCTTGGGGGGATCCTACAATGAGCAGTTCTTC
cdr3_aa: CASSLGGSYNEQFF

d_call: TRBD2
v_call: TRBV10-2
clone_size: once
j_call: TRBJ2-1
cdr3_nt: TGCGCCAGCAGTGAGTCTCCGGGACTAGCCCCTCTTCGCTCCTACAATGAGCAGTTCTTC
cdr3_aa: CASSESPGLAPLRSYNEQFF

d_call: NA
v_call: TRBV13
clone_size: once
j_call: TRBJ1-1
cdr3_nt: TGTGCCAGCAGCGGAAGACGTGGCACTGAAGCTTTCTTT
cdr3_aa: CASSGRRGTEAFF

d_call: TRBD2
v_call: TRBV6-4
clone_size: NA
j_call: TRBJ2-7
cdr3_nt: TGTGCCAGCAGTCCGTCTAGCGGGATCCCCTACGAGCAGTACTTC
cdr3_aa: CASSPSSGIPYEQYF

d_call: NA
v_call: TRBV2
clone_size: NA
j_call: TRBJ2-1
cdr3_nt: TGTGCCAGCTTTTCCGGGCTAAGGGGGGATGAGCAGTTCTTC
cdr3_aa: CASFSGLRGDEQFF

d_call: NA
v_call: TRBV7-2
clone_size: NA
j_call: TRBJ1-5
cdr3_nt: TGTGCCAGCAGCTTAGACGGGGTCGGCAATCAGCCCCAGCATTTT
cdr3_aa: CASSLDGVGNQPQHF

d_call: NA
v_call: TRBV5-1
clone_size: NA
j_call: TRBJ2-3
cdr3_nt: TGCGCCAGCAGCCCAAGCGGCCCATACACAGATACGCAGTATTTT
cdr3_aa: CASSPSGPYTDTQYF

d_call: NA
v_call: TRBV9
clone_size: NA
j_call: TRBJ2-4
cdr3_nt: TGTGCCAGCAGCGTAGGTTCGCTTTCCAAAAACATTCAGTACTTC
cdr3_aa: CASSVGSLSKNIQYF

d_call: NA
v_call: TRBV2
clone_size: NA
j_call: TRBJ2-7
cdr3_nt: TGTGCCAGCAGTAACCATCCCGGCGGCTACGAGCAGTACTTC
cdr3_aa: CASSNHPGGYEQYF

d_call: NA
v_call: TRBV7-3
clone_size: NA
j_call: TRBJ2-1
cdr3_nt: TGTGCCAGCAGCTCAACAGGGAATGGGTACAATGAGCAGTTCTTC
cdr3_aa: CASSSTGNGYNEQFF

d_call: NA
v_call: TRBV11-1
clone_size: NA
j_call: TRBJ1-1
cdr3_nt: TGTGCCAGCAGCTTAGCGGGGGAAAACACTGAAGCTTTCTTT
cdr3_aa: CASSLAGENTEAFF

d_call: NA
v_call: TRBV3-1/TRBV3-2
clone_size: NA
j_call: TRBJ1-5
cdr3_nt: TGTGCCAGCACCAGACAGGTTCAGCCCCAGCATTTT
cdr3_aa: CASTRQVQPQHF

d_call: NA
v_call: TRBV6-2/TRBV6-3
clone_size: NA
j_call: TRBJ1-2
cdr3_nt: TGTGCCAGCACCCCAGATGTTTCCTATTATGGCTACACCTTC
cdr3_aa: CASTPDVSYYGYTF

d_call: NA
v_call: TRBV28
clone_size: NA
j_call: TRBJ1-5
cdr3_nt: TGTGCCAGCAGTGATGAACGGGTACTGGGAAGGAGACAGCCCCAGCATTTT
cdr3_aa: CASSDERVLGRRQPQHF

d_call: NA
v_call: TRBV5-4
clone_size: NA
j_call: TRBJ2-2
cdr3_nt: TGTGCCAGCAGCTTGGCGCGAGCGGCGAACACCGGGGAGCTGTTTTTT
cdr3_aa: CASSLARAANTGELFF

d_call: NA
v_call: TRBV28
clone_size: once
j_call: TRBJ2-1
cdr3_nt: TGTGCCAGCACCAATGAGCAGTTCTTC
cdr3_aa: CASTNEQFF

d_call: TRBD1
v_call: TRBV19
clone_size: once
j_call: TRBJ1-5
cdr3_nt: TGTGCCAGTAGTCTGACAGGGGGTCAGCCCCAGCATTTT
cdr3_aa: CASSLTGGQPQHF

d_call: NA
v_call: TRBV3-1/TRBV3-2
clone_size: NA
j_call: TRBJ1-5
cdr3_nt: TGTGCCAGCAGCCAAGGGGGACGGGAGTATCAGCCCCAGCATTTT
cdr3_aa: CASSQGGREYQPQHF

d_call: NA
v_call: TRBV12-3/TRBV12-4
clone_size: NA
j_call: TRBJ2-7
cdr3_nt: TGTGCCAGCAGCCCGGGACTCTACGAGCAGTACTTC
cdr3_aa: CASSPGLYEQYF